This T cell receptor beta chain was documented in a study of blood T cell repertoires in COVID-19. Turning to the study itself: From T cells, B-cell-depleted T cells, or PBMCs came the material, which was cDNA or gDNA.

The method was immunoSEQ multiplex PCR; TCRdb's version includes in-frame clones alone and lacks a portion of them. Of around 240,000 clones listed, 70% to 85% are singletons. The CDR3 is 15 residues long. CDR1 is MNHEY, CDR2 SVGAGI, per germline. V was shortened by 4 bases and J by 0 bases, with 11 bases between the two germline ends. This sequence originates from a woman older than 75 with acute or convalescent COVID-19. The genes are TRBV6-5 and TRBJ2-3; TRBD2 might be the D (6 bases). Source material: peripheral blood. The CDR3 DNA sequence: TGTGCCAGCAGTTTACTAGCAGAAAGCACAGATACGCAGTATTTT. Translating gives CASSLLAESTDTQYF.